The TCR beta chain under discussion was sequenced for a study of Graves' ophthalmopathy and Graves' hyperthyroidism. Overall study: Peripheral blood was obtained at first diagnosis, ahead of any treatment.

Per the germline V gene, CDR1 is PRHDT and CDR2 is FYEKMQ (reference sequence). V dropped 8 bases and J dropped 5 bases, with 18 bases sitting between them. The CDR3 consists of 14 residues. Investigators amplified TCR beta CDR3 regions from RNA transcripts. The workflow started with a first-round RT-PCR run with HTBI primers and then moved on to a second-round multiplex PCR. TCRdb recomputed calls from the multiplex PCR reads with MiXCR, one row per CDR3 protein. Of almost 750,000 distinct CDR3 sequences listed, roughly 40% are singletons. Exclusion applied to patients with other autoimmune diseases, uncontrolled infections, pregnancy or lactation. Establishment of the diagnosis relied upon clinical symptoms, serum thyroxine, TRAb, thyroid ultrasound and orbital computed tomography.

The TCR comes from an adult man with Graves' ophthalmopathy. This sequence joins TRBV13 and TRBJ1-1; perhaps TRBD1 as D (5 bases). Sequenced sample: peripheral blood. The CDR3 DNA reads as TGTGCCAGCCGAACGGCTCCGGGGGAAACTGAAGCTTTCTTT. Its protein product is CASRTAPGETEAFF.